One and the same sample provided the 29 T cell receptor beta chains below, sequenced in a study of neurological immune-mediated disorders. This sample's time point: longitudinal time-point 3. TCRdb re-derived calls from the 5' RACE reads in MiXCR, one entry per CDR3 protein. In the table there are around 100,000 distinct CDR3 sequences, 10% to 12% of which are singletons. The specimen was PBMCs. Receptors originate from a female donor with HTLV-1-associated myelopathy (HAM/TSP).

This clonotype was detected a few times. This chain joins TRBV29-1 and TRBJ2-7; D is uncertain. This CDR3 contains 11 residues. Trimming left V 4 bases short and J 3 bases short, with 7 bases between. Germline assignment: CDR1 SQVTM and CDR2 ANQGSEA. DNA of the CDR3: TGCAGCGTTGCCAGGAGCTACGAGCAGTACTTC. Translated: CSVARSYEQYF.

This clonotype was observed many times. J is TRBJ2-5 and V is TRBV5-6; D remains ambiguous. CDR1 and CDR2 from the germline V gene are SGHDT and YYEEEE. V lost 4 bases and J lost 1, with 8 bases in between. The CDR3 runs 13 residues. CDR3 region: CASSLGRQETQYF. In DNA form, the CDR3 reads TGTGCCAGCAGCCTGGGCCGCCAAGAGACCCAGTACTTC.

This clonotype was seen ten or more times. The chain has TRBV20-1 and TRBJ2-6; no clear D. The CDR3 contains 14 residues. The V end lost 0 bases, the J end lost 2 bases, and 5 bases lay between the germline ends. Germline V gene lookup returns CDR1 DFQATT and CDR2 SNEGSKA (reference sequence). CDR3 residues: CSARDEAGANVLTF. CDR3 in DNA: TGCAGTGCTAGAGATGAAGCTGGGGCCAACGTCCTGACTTTC.

The chain combines TRBV9 with TRBJ1-1, with unresolved D. Germline CDR1 SGDLS, CDR2 YYNGEE. V was pared by 0 bases and J by 4 bases, with 10 bases between. This CDR3 is 14 amino acids long. The CDR3, as DNA: TGTGCCAGCAGCGTAGAGTACCGGTTCACTGAAGCTTTCTTT. Translating gives CASSVEYRFTEAFF.

V and J are TRBV7-9 and TRBJ2-7; TRBD2 aligns across 10 bases. CDR3 length equals 15 residues. CDR1 is SEHNR and CDR2 is FQNEAQ in the germline V gene (reference sequence). V lost 0 bases to trimming and J lost 7 bases; unmatched junction nucleotides: 6. The CDR3 DNA reads as TGTGCCAGCAGCTTAGCCCGAGCGGGGGGGCAAGAGCAGTACTTC. Translated: CASSLARAGGQEQYF. The variable domain in full, with the rest retrieved from reference TRBV7-9 and TRBJ2-7, is DTGVSQNPRHKITKRGQNVTFRCDPISEHNRLYWYRQTLGQGPEFLTYFQNEAQLEKSRLLSDRFSAERPKGSFSTLEIQRTEQGDSAMYLCASSLARAGGQEQYFGPGTRLTVT.

This clonotype occurred many times. The rearrangement uses TRBV21-1 and TRBJ2-5; the table's D call TRBD2 went unverified against the DNA. TRBV21-1 is annotated as a pseudogene. The CDR3 is 14 residues long. Here the CDR3 reads CASSKNRQGETQYF. CDR3 bases: TGTGCCAGCAGCAAAAATCGGCAGGGCGAGACCCAGTACTTC.

The table lists this clonotype with many counts. V usage is TRBV20-1 and J usage is TRBJ2-6; 8 bases line up with TRBD2. V was clipped by 2 bases and J by 0 bases; unmatched bases: 0. The CDR3 covers 15 residues. The germline CDR1 and CDR2 sequences are DFQATT and SNEGSKA (reference sequence). The chain's CDR3 is CSARSGSSGANVLTF. In DNA, the CDR3 is TGCAGTGCTAGAAGCGGGAGCTCTGGGGCCAACGTCCTGACTTTC.

This clonotype was counted at least ten times. The chain joins TRBV3-1 to TRBJ2-7, with D hard to call. V was shortened by 3 bases and J by 6 bases, with 6 bases between the two germline ends. The CDR3 is 11 residues long. Looked up from germline, CDR1 is LGHDT and CDR2 is YNNKEL (reference sequence). DNA for the CDR3: TGTGCCAGCAGCCAGAGTCGCGAGCAGTACTTC. Amino acid sequence: CASSQSREQYF.

This clonotype was observed a handful of times. V is TRBV25-1 and J is TRBJ1-1, with TRBD1 matching over 11 bases. Losses at the gene ends were 4 bases for V and 3 bases for J; bases not matched to a gene: 4. CDR1 is MGHDK, CDR2 SYGVNS, per germline. CDR3 length: 15 amino acids. CDR3 bases: TGTGCCAGCAGTGCCCGGGACAGGGGGTACACTGAAGCTTTCTTT. Its translation: CASSARDRGYTEAFF. The whole variable domain, remainder taken from reference TRBV25-1 and TRBJ1-1, is EADIYQTPRYLVIGTGKKITLECSQTMGHDKMYWYQQDPGMELHLIHYSYGVNSTEKGDLSSESTVSRIRTEHFPLTLESARPSHTSQYLCASSARDRGYTEAFFGQGTRLTVV.

On this clonotype itself: This sequence may be a read error, since a much larger clone differs from it by one base. Likely a read error: the CDR3 ends without its conserved phenylalanine or tryptophan. The chain has TRBV12-3 or TRBV12-4 and TRBJ2-5; D gene ambiguous. The germline V and J ends were trimmed by 2 bases and 5 bases, with 15 bases remaining between them. This CDR3 contains 15 residues. In DNA, the CDR3 is TGTGCCAGCAGTTTAAGTAGGGATCGCAGGGAGACCCAGTACTTA. Translated: CASSLSRDRRETQYL.

This clonotype was detected ten times or more. This rearrangement joins TRBV28 to TRBJ1-4; D unresolved. Germline CDR1 and CDR2: MDHEN and SYDVKM. The ends were cut back, 2 bases at V and 7 bases at J, with 2 bases in the middle. CDR3 size: 11 residues. The CDR3 DNA follows: TGTGCCAGCAGTTTACGTGAAAAACTGTTTTTT. Its protein is CASSLREKLFF. Using reference TRBV28 and TRBJ1-4 for the parts outside the CDR3, the full variable domain is DVKVTQSSRYLVKRTGEKVFLECVQDMDHENMFWYRQDPGLGLRLIYFSYDVKMKEKGDIPEGYSVSREKKERFSLILESASTNQTSMYLCASSLREKLFFGSGTQLSVL.

This clonotype was picked up many times. The rearrangement joins TRBV5-5 to TRBJ1-6; D unresolved. The CDR3 spans 15 residues. The germline CDR1 and CDR2 sequences are SGHKS and YYEKEE (reference sequence). V gave up 0 bases and J gave up 1 base, with 5 bases separating them. CDR3 sequence reads: CASSLGASYNSPLHF. CDR3 nucleotide sequence: TGTGCCAGCAGCTTGGGGGCGTCCTATAATTCACCCCTCCACTTT.

This clonotype was recorded at least ten times. The genes are TRBV5-1 and TRBJ2-4; maybe TRBD1 (6 bases). Deletions cut 3 bases from V and 0 bases from J, with 10 bases between. From germline, CDR1 is SGHRS and CDR2 YFSETQ. This CDR3 is 15 amino acids long. The CDR3 protein is CASSSDRSAKNIQYF. CDR3 DNA: TGCGCCAGCAGCTCCGACAGGTCAGCCAAAAACATTCAGTACTTC.

This clonotype occurred many times. V and J are TRBV6-5 and TRBJ2-7, with D perhaps matching TRBD2 (6 bases). The CDR3 has 13 amino acids. Trimming took 4 bases from V and 7 from J, leaving 14 bases between them. Germline-derived CDR1 and CDR2 are MNHEY and SVGAGI. CDR3 DNA sequence: TGTGCCAGCAGTTCACTCGGGGGTTGGGAGCAGTACTTC. Translated, it gives CASSSLGGWEQYF.

The sample holds many counts of this clonotype. The V call is TRBV5-1, the J call TRBJ1-4, with D possibly TRBD1 on 5 matching bases. Trimming removed 2 bases from V and 13 bases from J, with 15 bases in between. CDR1 is SGHRS and CDR2 is YFSETQ in the germline V gene. The CDR3 consists of 13 residues. The CDR3 DNA reads as TGCGCCAGCAGCTTAGGGCAGACCGGGGGACTGTTTTTT. It codes for CASSLGQTGGLFF.

This clonotype was detected ten times or more. V gene TRBV20-1 combines with J gene TRBJ2-3; weak D call: TRBD2 (5 bases). In germline, CDR1 is DFQATT, CDR2 SNEGSKA (reference sequence). The CDR3 spans 16 residues. The V and J ends lost 5 bases and 2 bases respectively, with 20 bases between them. CDR3 sequence: CSAPRRQQQITDTQYF. In DNA form, the CDR3 reads TGCAGTGCTCCCCGGAGGCAGCAGCAAATCACAGATACGCAGTATTTT.

There are a few counts of this clonotype. The chain is built from TRBV6-5 and TRBJ2-7; 7 bases fit TRBD2. Germline V gene lookup returns CDR1 MNHEY and CDR2 SVGAGI. J gave up 7 bases and V 2 bases, and 5 bases lay outside the gene matches. The CDR3 is 13 residues long. The CDR3 region is CASSYQLAREQYF. The CDR3 DNA reads as TGTGCCAGCAGTTACCAACTAGCGAGGGAGCAGTACTTC.

This clonotype was detected ten times or more. The chain recombines TRBV7-6 with TRBJ1-2, with 7 bases identical to TRBD1. CDR1 and CDR2 (germline): SGHVS, FNYEAQ. V gave up 4 bases and J gave up 8 bases; unmatched junction bases: 7. CDR3 length equals 13 residues. The CDR3 sequence: CASSSDRRYGYTF. CDR3 nucleotides: TGTGCCAGCAGCTCGGACAGGAGGTACGGCTACACCTTC.

This clonotype was counted many times. Written as DNA, the CDR3 is TGTGCCAGCAGCTTAATTCGTCTTTCTAACTACGAGCAGTACTTC. Protein sequence: CASSLIRLSNYEQYF. V usage is TRBV7-3 and J usage is TRBJ2-7; D uncertain. This CDR3 has 15 amino acids. The ends were cut back, 1 base at V and 3 bases at J, with 13 bases in the middle. CDR1 is SGHTA, CDR2 FQGTGA, per germline.

This clonotype came up many times. The V call is TRBV5-1, the J call TRBJ2-5, with D possibly being TRBD1 (5 bases). The CDR3 sequence is 14 residues long. V was cut by 1 base and J by 1 base, with 8 bases left in between. In germline, CDR1 is SGHRS, CDR2 YFSETQ. The CDR3 DNA follows: TGCGCCAGCAGCTTGTATGGGGCCCAAGAGACCCAGTACTTC. This encodes CASSLYGAQETQYF. The full variable domain, completed using reference TRBV5-1 and TRBJ2-5, is KAGVTQTPRYLIKTRGQQVTLSCSPISGHRSVSWYQQTPGQGLQFLFEYFSETQRNKGNFPGRFSGRQFSNSRSEMNVSTLELGDSALYLCASSLYGAQETQYFGPGTRLLVL.

In its sample, this clonotype was seen many times. The rearrangement joins TRBV7-2 to TRBJ1-1; no clear D. The CDR3 runs to 12 residues. Germline V gene lookup returns CDR1 SGHTA and CDR2 FQGNSA. The V end lost 4 bases, the J end lost 2 bases, and 5 bases lay between the germline ends. CDR3 sequence reads: CASSSYNTEAFF. CDR3 nucleotides: TGTGCCAGCAGCTCATATAACACTGAAGCTTTCTTT.

Many counts were recorded for this clonotype. This rearrangement joins TRBV5-1 to TRBJ2-3; D tentatively reads TRBD1 or TRBD2 (5 bases each). The CDR3 consists of 14 residues. V was shortened by 5 bases and J by 4 bases, with 14 bases between the two germline ends. In germline, CDR1 is SGHRS, CDR2 YFSETQ. CDR3 coding DNA: TGCGCCAGCAGTTACTCTGGGGGACCAGATACGCAGTATTTT. This encodes CASSYSGGPDTQYF.

About this clonotype: With a much larger clone just one base away, this may be a read error. The V and J genes are TRBV20-1 and TRBJ2-3; D perhaps matches TRBD2 (7 bases). Germline V lookup: CDR1 DFQATT, CDR2 SNEGSKA (reference sequence). V was cut by 6 bases and J by 4 bases, with 20 bases left in between. This CDR3 is built from 15 residues. The DNA of the CDR3 is TGCAGTGCCGGAGGTGGGGGGGGGCATGCAGATACGCAGTATTTT. Protein: CSAGGGGGHADTQYF.

Many counts were recorded for this clonotype. The chain uses TRBV6-1 and TRBJ1-6; D unresolved. This CDR3 has 13 amino acids. Trimming removed 3 bases from V and 5 bases from J, with 5 bases in between. Germline assignment: CDR1 MNHNS and CDR2 SASEGT. The CDR3 protein is CASSETNNSPLHF. The CDR3 nucleotides are TGTGCCAGCAGTGAGACAAATAATTCACCCCTCCACTTT.

This clonotype was recorded many times. The chain uses TRBV2 and TRBJ2-7, with D perhaps TRBD1 (5 bases). From germline, CDR1 is SNHLY and CDR2 FYNNEI. V lost 3 bases, J lost 9 bases, and 15 bases lay in between. There are 13 residues in the CDR3. The CDR3 sequence: CASSDQGTTWQYF. Here the CDR3 DNA reads TGTGCCAGCAGTGACCAGGGTACGACCTGGCAGTACTTC. The full variable domain, in which reference TRBV2 and TRBJ2-7 provide the parts outside the CDR3, is EPEVTQTPSHQVTQMGQEVILRCVPISNHLYFYWYRQILGQKVEFLVSFYNNEISEKSEIFDDQFSVERPDGSNFTLKIRSTKLEDSAMYFCASSDQGTTWQYFGPGTRLTVT.

Many counts were recorded for this clonotype. The V call is TRBV20-1, the J call TRBJ2-7; 8 bases are a match to TRBD1. V dropped 7 bases and J dropped 5; count of bases not matched to a gene: 10. The CDR3 length is 13 residues. Per germline, CDR1 DFQATT and CDR2 SNEGSKA (reference sequence). CDR3 coding DNA: TGCAGTGTAGCGACAGGGGTAGGCAACGAGCAGTACTTC. This codes for CSVATGVGNEQYF.

This clonotype appeared many times. The CDR3 bases are TGCGCCAGCAGCTTGGTGACAGGGAACACTGAAGCTTTCTTT. This encodes CASSLVTGNTEAFF. V is TRBV5-1 and J is TRBJ1-1; D might be TRBD1 (6 bases). The CDR3 loop spans 14 amino acids. CDR1 and CDR2 (germline): SGHRS, YFSETQ. Deletions cut 0 bases from V and 1 base from J, with 7 bases between. Using reference TRBV5-1 and TRBJ1-1 for the parts outside the CDR3, the full variable domain is KAGVTQTPRYLIKTRGQQVTLSCSPISGHRSVSWYQQTPGQGLQFLFEYFSETQRNKGNFPGRFSGRQFSNSRSEMNVSTLELGDSALYLCASSLVTGNTEAFFGQGTRLTVV.

This clonotype was counted many times. CDR3 bases: TGTGCCAGCACCCTAGCGACAGATACGCAGTATTTT. Translated, it gives CASTLATDTQYF. This rearrangement joins TRBV6-6 to TRBJ2-3; D is possibly TRBD2 (6 bases). Per the germline V gene, CDR1 is MNHNY and CDR2 is SVGAGI (reference sequence). V was cut by 7 bases and J by 3 bases, with 8 bases left in between. The length of the CDR3 is 12 residues.

Details on this clonotype: Since a much larger clone is just one base distant, this may be a read error. The chain is built from TRBV6-2 or TRBV6-3 and TRBJ2-1, with D hard to call. This CDR3 region has 11 residues. Germline V lookup: CDR1 MNHEY, CDR2 SVGEGT. CDR3 coding DNA: TGTGCCAGCAGATACTACAATCAGCAGTTCTTC. It specifies CASRYYNQQFF.